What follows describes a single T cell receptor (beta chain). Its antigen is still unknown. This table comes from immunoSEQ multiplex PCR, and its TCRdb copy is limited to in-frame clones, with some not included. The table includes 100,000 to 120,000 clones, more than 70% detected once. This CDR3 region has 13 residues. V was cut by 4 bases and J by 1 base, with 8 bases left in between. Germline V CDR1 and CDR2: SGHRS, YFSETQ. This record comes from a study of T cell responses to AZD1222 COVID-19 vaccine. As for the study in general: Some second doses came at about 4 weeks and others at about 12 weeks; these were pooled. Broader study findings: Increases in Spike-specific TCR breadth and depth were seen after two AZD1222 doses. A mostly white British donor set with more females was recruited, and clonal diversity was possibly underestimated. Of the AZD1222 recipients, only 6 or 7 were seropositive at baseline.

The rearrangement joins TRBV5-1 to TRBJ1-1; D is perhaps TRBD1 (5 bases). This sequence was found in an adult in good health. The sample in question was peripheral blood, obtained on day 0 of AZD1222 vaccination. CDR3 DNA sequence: TGCGCCAGCAGCGGGGACGGGAACACTGAAGCTTTCTTT. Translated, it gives CASSGDGNTEAFF.